This T cell receptor beta chain was observed in a study of T cell repertoires in cytomegalovirus infection. Study summary: Indicated by public TCR beta signatures were CMV infection and matching HLA type.

TCRdb re-called the reads with MiXCR, one entry per CDR3 protein. The sample lists 200,000 to 300,000 distinct CDR3 sequences; approximately 14% were seen once. Study-level results: Ex vivo responses were dominated by HLA-C-restricted CMV-specific TCR beta clonotypes. Cumulative public TCR beta family frequency identified carriers of CMV plus the relevant HLA.

The sample holds many counts of this clonotype. The target antigen is unknown. The receptor was isolated from a human donor in good health (CMV status not recorded). Some clones in this sample may be carry-over from other donors' samples. What was sequenced was PBMCs.

This CDR3 reads CASSLAVGAYEQYF. The CDR3 nucleotides read TGTGCCAGCAGCTTAGCGGTCGGGGCTTACGAGCAGTACTTC. The J gene is TRBJ2-7, the V gene TRBV7-2; D might be TRBD1 or TRBD2, each matching 5 bases. CDR1 SGHTA and CDR2 FQGNSA come from the germline V gene. The CDR3 contains 14 residues. V lost 0 bases and J lost 4, with 10 bases in between.